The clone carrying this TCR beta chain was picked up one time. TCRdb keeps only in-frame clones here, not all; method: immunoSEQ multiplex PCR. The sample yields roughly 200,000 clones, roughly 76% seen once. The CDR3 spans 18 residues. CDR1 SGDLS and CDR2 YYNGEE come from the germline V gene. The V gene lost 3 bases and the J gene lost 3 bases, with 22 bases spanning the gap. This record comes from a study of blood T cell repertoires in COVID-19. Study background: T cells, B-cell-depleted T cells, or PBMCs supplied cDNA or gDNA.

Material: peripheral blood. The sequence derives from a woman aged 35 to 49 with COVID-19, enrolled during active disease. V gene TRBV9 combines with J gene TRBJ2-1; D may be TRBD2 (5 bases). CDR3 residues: CASSEPLRGSARYNEQFF. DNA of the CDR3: TGTGCCAGCAGCGAGCCCCTCCGGGGAAGCGCCCGCTACAATGAGCAGTTCTTC.